This T cell receptor (beta chain) was captured by sequencing in a study of T cells in Graves' hyperthyroidism and ophthalmopathy. TCR beta CDR3 regions were amplified from RNA transcripts. First-round RT-PCR of the TCR CDR3 relied on the HTBI primer set. Each CDR3 protein is one row after TCRdb ran MiXCR on the multiplex PCR reads. The sample records around 300,000 distinct CDR3 sequences, around 14% being singletons. Findings and limits, study-wide: With a median lead of around 6.7 months before onset, the model predicted ophthalmopathy. Also found in blood were most expanded thyroid clonotypes above 0.001.

This clonotype showed up many times. What it binds is not known. The germline gives CDR1 MNHNS, CDR2 SASEGT. The CDR3 has 15 amino acids. Trimming took 4 bases from V and 3 from J, leaving 13 bases between them. The clonotype was recovered from a woman younger than 45 with Graves' hyperthyroidism. What was sequenced was blood. The genes are TRBV6-1 and TRBJ1-5, with D tentatively TRBD1 (5 bases). The CDR3 DNA sequence: TGTGCCAGCAGTGCCAGGGAAGGACTCAATCAGCCCCAGCATTTT. This codes for CASSAREGLNQPQHF.